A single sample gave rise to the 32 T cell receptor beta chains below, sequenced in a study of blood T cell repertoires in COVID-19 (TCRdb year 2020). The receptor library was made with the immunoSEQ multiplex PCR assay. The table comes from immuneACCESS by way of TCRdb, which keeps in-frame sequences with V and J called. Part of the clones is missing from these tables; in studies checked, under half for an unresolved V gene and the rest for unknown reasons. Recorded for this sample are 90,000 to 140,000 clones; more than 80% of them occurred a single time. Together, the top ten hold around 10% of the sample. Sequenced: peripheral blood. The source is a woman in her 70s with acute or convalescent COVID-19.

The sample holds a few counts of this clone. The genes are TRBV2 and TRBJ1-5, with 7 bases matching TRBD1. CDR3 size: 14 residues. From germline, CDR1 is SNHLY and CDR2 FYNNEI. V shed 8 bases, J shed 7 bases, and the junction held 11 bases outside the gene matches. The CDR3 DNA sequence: TGTGCCAGCGGAAGACAGGGCACGGGGCAGCCCCAGCATTTT. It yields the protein CASGRQGTGQPQHF.

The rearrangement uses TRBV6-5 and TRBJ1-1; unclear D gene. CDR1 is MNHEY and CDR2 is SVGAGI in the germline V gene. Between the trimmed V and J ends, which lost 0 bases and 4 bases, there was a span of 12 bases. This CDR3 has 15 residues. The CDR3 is CASSYSTPTGTEAFF. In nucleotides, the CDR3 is TGTGCCAGCAGTTACTCTACCCCAACGGGCACTGAAGCTTTCTTT.

The CDR3 region is CASRLGGVAKNIQYF. CDR3 in DNA: TGTGCCAGCAGACTCGGAGGAGTGGCCAAAAACATTCAGTACTTC. The J gene is TRBJ2-4, the V gene TRBV27; a possible D gene is TRBD2 (5 bases). Germline CDR1 MNHEY, CDR2 SMNVEV (reference sequence). The CDR3 is 15 residues long. The V and J ends lost 6 bases and 1 base respectively, with 13 bases between them.

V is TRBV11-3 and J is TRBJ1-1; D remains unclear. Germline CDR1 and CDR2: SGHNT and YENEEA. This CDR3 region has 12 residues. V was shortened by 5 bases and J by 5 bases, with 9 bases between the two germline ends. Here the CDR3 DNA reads TGTGCCAGCAGCCCCCGAGAAACTGAAGCTTTCTTT. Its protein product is CASSPRETEAFF.

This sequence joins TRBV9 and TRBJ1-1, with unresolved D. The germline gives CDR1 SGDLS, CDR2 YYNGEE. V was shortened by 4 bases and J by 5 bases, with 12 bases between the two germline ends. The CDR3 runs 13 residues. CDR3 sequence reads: CASSPSPGTEAFF. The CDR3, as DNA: TGTGCCAGCAGCCCCTCCCCCGGTACTGAAGCTTTCTTT.

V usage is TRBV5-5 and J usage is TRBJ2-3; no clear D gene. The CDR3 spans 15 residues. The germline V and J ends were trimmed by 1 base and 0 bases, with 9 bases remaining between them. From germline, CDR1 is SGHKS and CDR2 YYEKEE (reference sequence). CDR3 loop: CASSLYIQSTDTQYF. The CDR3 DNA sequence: TGTGCCAGCAGCTTGTACATTCAAAGCACAGATACGCAGTATTTT.

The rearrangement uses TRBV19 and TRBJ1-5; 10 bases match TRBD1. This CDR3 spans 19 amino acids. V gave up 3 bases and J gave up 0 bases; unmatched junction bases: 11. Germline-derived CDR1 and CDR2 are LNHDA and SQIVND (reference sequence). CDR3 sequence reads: CASSMRGGQGSYSNQPQHF. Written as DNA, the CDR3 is TGTGCCAGTAGTATGCGGGGGGGACAGGGGTCATATAGCAATCAGCCCCAGCATTTT. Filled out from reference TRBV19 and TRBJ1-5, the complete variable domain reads DGGITQSPKYLFRKEGQNVTLSCEQNLNHDAMYWYRQDPGQGLRLIYYSQIVNDFQKGDIAEGYSVSREKKESFPLTVTSAQKNPTAFYLCASSMRGGQGSYSNQPQHFGDGTRLSIL.

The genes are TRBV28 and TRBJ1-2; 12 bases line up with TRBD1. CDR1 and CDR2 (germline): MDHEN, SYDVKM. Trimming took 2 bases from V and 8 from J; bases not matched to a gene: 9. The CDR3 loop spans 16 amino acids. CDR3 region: CASSLRGQGASRGYTF. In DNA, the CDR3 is TGTGCCAGCAGTTTAAGGGGACAGGGGGCATCCAGAGGCTACACCTTC.

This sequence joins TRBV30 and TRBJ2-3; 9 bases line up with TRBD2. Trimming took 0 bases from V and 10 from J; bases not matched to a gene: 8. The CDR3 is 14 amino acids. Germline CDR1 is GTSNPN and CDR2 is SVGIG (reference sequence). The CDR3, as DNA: TGTGCCTGGAGTGTTGGCGGGAGGGCCGGGTCGCAGTATTTT. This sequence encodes CAWSVGGRAGSQYF. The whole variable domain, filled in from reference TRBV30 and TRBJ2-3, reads SQTIHQWPATLVQPVGSPLSLECTVEGTSNPNLYWYRQAAGRGLQLLFYSVGIGQISSEVPQNLSASRPQDRQFILSSKKLLLSDSGFYLCAWSVGGRAGSQYFGPGTRLTVL.

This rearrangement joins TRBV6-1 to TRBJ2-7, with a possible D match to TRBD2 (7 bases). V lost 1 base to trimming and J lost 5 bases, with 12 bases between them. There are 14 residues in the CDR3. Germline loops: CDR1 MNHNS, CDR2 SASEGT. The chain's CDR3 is CASSEGEGGDEQYF. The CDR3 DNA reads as TGTGCCAGCAGTGAAGGCGAGGGGGGGGACGAGCAGTACTTC.

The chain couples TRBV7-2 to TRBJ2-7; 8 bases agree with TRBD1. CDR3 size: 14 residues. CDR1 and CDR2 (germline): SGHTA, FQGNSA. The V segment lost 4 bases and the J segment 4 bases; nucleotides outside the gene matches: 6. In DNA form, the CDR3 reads TGTGCCAGCAGCTATCAGGGGGCGGGGTACGAGCAGTACTTC. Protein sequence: CASSYQGAGYEQYF.

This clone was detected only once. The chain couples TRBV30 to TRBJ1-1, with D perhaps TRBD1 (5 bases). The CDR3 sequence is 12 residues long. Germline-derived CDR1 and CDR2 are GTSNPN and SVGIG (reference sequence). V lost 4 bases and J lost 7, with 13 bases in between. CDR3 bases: TGTGCCTGGAACGGGGGAGGCGGTGAAGCTTTCTTT. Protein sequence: CAWNGGGGEAFF.

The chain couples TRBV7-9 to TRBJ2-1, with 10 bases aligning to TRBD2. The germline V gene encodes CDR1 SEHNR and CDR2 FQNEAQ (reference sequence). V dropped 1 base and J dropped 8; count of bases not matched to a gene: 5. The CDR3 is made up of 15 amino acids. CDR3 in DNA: TGTGCCAGCAGCTTAGTCCCTAGCGGGAGCTATGAGCAGTTCTTC. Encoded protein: CASSLVPSGSYEQFF.

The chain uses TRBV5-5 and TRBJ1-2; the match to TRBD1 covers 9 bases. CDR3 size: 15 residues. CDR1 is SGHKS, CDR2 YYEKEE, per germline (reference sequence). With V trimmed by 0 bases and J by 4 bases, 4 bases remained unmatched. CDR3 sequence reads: CASSLVGTGSYGYTF. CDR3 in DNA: TGTGCCAGCAGCTTGGTGGGGACAGGGTCCTATGGCTACACCTTC.

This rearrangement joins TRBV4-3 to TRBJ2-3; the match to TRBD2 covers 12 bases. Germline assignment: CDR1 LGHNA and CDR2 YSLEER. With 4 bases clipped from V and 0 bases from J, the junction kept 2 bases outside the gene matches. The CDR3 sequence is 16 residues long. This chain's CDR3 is CASSLGLAGSTDTQYF. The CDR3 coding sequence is TGCGCCAGCAGCCTAGGACTAGCGGGAAGCACAGATACGCAGTATTTT.

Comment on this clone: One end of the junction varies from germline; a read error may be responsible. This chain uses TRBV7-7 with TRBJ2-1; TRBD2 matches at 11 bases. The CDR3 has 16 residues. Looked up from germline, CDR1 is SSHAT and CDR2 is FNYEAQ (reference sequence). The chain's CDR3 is CASSPQPLAGGSEQFF. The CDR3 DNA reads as TGTGCTAGCAGCCCGCAGCCTTTAGCGGGAGGGTCCGAGCAGTTCTTC.

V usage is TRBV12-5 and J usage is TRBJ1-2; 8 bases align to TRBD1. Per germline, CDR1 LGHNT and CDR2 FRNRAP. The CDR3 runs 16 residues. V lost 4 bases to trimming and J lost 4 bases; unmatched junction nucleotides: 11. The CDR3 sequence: CASGSYRGQGPYGYTF. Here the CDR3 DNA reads TGTGCTAGTGGTTCGTACCGAGGACAGGGACCCTATGGCTACACCTTC.

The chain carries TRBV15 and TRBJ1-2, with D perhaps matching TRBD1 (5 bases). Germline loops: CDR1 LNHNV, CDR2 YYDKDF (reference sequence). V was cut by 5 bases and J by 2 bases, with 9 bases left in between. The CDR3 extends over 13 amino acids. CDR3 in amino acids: CATSRTFNYGYTF. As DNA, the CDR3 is TGTGCCACCAGCCGGACATTCAACTATGGCTACACCTTC.

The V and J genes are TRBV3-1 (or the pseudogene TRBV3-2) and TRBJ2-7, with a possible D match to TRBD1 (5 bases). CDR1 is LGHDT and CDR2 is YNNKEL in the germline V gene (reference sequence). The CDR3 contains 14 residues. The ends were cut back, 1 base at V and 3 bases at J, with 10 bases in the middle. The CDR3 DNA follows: TGTGCCAGCAGCCAAGCATGGGGCCGCTACGAGCAGTACTTC. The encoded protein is CASSQAWGRYEQYF.

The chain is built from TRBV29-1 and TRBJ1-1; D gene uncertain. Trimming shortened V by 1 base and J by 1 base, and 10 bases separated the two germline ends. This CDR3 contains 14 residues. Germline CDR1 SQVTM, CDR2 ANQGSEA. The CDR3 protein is CSVEGDGRNTEAFF. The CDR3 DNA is TGCAGCGTTGAAGGCGACGGGAGGAACACTGAAGCTTTCTTT.

CDR3 sequence: CASSPPGTPLTEAFF. DNA for the CDR3: TGTGCCAGCAGTCCGCCCGGTACTCCCTTGACTGAAGCTTTCTTT. The V gene is TRBV28, the J gene TRBJ1-1; no clear D. The CDR3 covers 15 residues. The V end was cut by 5 bases, the J end by 5 bases, with 18 bases between. Germline CDR1 MDHEN, CDR2 SYDVKM.

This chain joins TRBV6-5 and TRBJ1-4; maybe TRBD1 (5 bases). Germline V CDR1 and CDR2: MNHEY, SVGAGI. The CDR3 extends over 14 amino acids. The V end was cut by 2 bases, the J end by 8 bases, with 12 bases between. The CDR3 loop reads CASSYGQFGEKLFF. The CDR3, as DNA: TGTGCCAGCAGTTACGGACAATTCGGGGAAAAACTGTTTTTT.

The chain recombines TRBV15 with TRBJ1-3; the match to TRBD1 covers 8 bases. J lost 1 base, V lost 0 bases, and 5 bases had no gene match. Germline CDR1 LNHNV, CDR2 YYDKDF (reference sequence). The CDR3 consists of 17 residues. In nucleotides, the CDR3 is TGTGCCACCAGCAGAGACCAGGGGGCTGGTTCTGGAAACACCATATATTTT. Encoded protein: CATSRDQGAGSGNTIYF.

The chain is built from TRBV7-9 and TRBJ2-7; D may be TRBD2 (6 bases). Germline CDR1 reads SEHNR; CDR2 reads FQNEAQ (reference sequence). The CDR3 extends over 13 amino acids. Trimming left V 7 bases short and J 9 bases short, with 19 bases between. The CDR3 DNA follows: TGTGCCAGCACCATAGGAGGGCCTGGAGGGCAGTACTTC. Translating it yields CASTIGGPGGQYF. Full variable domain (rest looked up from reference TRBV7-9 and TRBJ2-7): DTGVSQNPRHKITKRGQNVTFRCDPISEHNRLYWYRQTLGQGPEFLTYFQNEAQLEKSRLLSDRFSAERPKGSFSTLEIQRTEQGDSAMYLCASTIGGPGGQYFGPGTRLTVT.

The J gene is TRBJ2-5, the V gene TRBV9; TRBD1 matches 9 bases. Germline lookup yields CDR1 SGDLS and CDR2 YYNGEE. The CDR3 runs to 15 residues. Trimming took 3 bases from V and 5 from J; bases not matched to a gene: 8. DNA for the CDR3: TGTGCCAGCAGCGCAAATACAGGGGGCGCGGAGACCCAGTACTTC. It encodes CASSANTGGAETQYF.

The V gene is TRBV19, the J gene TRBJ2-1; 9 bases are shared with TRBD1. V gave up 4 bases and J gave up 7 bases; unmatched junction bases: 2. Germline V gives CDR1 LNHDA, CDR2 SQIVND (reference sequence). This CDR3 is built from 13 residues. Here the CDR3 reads CASSTTGGNEQFF. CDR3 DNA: TGTGCCAGTAGTACGACAGGGGGAAATGAGCAGTTCTTC.

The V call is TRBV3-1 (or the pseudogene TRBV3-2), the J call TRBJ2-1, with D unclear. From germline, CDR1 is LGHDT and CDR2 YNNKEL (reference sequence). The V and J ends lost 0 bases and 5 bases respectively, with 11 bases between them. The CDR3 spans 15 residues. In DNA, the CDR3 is TGTGCCAGCAGCCAAGATGCTCTAAAACACAATGAGCAGTTCTTC. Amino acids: CASSQDALKHNEQFF.

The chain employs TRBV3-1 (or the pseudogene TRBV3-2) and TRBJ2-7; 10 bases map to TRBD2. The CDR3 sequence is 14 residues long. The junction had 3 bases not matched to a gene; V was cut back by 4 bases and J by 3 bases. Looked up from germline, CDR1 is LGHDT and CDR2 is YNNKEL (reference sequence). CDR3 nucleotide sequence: TGTGCCAGCAGCCTAGCGGGGGGCCGCTACGAGCAGTACTTC. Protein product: CASSLAGGRYEQYF.

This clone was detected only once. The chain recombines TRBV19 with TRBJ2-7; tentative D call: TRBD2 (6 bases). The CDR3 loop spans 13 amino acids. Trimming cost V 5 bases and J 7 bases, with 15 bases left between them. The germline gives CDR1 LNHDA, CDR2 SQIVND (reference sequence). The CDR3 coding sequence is TGTGCCAGTAGTTCGGGACTCTTCCGGGAGCAGTACTTC. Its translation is CASSSGLFREQYF.

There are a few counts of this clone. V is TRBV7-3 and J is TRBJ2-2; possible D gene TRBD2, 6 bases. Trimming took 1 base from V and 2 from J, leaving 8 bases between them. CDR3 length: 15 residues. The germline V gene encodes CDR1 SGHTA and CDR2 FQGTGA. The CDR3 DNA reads TGTGCCAGCAGCTTAATCGGGGGAAACACCGGGGAGCTGTTTTTT. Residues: CASSLIGGNTGELFF.

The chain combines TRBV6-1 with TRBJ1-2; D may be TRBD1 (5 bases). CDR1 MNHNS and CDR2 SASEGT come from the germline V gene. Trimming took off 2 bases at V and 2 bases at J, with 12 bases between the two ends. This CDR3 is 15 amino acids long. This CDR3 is CASSERRGLNYGYTF. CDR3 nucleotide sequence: TGTGCCAGCAGTGAACGGCGGGGACTAAACTATGGCTACACCTTC.

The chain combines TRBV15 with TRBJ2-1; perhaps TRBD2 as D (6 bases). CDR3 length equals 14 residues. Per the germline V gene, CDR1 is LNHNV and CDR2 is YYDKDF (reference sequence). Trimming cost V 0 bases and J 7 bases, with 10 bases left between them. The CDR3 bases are TGTGCCACCAGCAGAGATAAACGGGGGAATGAGCAGTTCTTC. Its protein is CATSRDKRGNEQFF.